This T cell receptor (beta chain) stems from a study of PD-1 blockade in classical Hodgkin lymphoma. Study as a whole: Patients got intravenous nivolumab 3 mg/kg every 2 weeks.

Study-wide results and limits: The baseline diversity of complete responders showed similarity to that of newly diagnosed patients. Patients were excluded if nivolumab began under 1 year after ASCT (the autologous transplant). Repertoire differences have undefined causes, possibly disease activity or prior therapy.

The repertoire was sequenced with immunoSEQ multiplex PCR; TCRdb's copy has only in-frame clones and lacks some. The sample has about 9,500 clones, roughly 88% seen once. Comments on this clone: The antigen is unknown.

Time point defined: cycle 4 day 1 (C4D1), after more than five weeks of nivolumab. There was relapse after autologous stem cell transplantation in every patient, and there was variation in brentuximab vedotin exposure. From thawed PBMCs, CD4+ T cells were purified using magnetic negative selection. Material: CD4+ T cells from blood, obtained before the fourth cycle of nivolumab. The sequence was collected from a human donor with classical Hodgkin lymphoma.

The CDR3 protein is CASSPAGQARGATNEKLFF. Written as DNA, the CDR3 is TGTGCCAGCAGTCCAGCGGGACAGGCTAGAGGTGCAACTAATGAAAAACTGTTTTTT. V gene TRBV28 combines with J gene TRBJ1-4; 8 bases are a match to TRBD1. The germline gives CDR1 MDHEN, CDR2 SYDVKM. The CDR3 sequence is 19 residues long. V dropped 5 bases and J dropped 0; count of bases not matched to a gene: 14.